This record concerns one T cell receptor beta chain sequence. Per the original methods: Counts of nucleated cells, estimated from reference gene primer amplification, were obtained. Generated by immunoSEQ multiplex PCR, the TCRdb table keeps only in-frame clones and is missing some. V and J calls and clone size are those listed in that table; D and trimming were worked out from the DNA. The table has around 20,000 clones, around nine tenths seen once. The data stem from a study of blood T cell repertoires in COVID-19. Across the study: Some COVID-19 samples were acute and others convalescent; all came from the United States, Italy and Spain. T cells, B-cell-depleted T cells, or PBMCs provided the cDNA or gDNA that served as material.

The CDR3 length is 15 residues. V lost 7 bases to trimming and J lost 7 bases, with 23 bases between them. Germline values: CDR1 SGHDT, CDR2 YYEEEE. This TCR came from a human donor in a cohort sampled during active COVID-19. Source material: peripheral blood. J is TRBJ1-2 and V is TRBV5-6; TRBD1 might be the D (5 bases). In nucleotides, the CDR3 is TGTGCCAGCGCCAGTACCGAGCAGGGCCGGTTTGGCTACACCTTC. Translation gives CASASTEQGRFGYTF.